This TCR beta chain was documented in a study of shared clonotypes between healthy human individuals. Overall study: Serving as donors were two women and three men, whose ages spanned 18 to 49.

J was trimmed by 3 bases and V by 0 bases; bases with no gene match: 8. The CDR3 consists of 17 residues. Germline CDR1 and CDR2: MGHRA and YSYEKL. Whole-study findings and limits: Clonotype sharing across several donors was observed for 5% to 6.5% of naive CD4 clonotypes.

Terminally differentiated effector memory CD45RA+ cells were left out of the naive CD8 fraction, which was CD45RO-negative and positively selected for CCR7. Turning to this clone: What it binds is unknown.

Genomic DNA from each subset was divided evenly over several immunoSEQ plates. Only in-frame clones appear in the TCRdb table, and some are missing; sequencing was by immunoSEQ multiplex PCR. The sample lists some 1,900,000 clones; roughly 95% were seen once. The source material was naive CD8+ T cells sorted from blood. The V gene is TRBV4-1, the J gene TRBJ2-1, with TRBD2 identical over 7 bases. The TCR originated in a man between 18 and 29 years old in good health. CDR3: CASSQDQGGEGYNEQFF. As DNA, the CDR3 is TGCGCCAGCAGCCAAGATCAGGGCGGGGAGGGCTACAATGAGCAGTTCTTC.